Listed below are T cell receptor beta chains from one sample, sequenced in a study of blood T cell repertoires in COVID-19. The table came from immunoSEQ multiplex PCR; TCRdb's copy has only in-frame clones and leaves some out. Among about 200,000 clones listed, around nine tenths were seen once. Sequencing input: peripheral blood. The receptors stem from a man younger than 30 with active or convalescent COVID-19. CDR3s include the opening cysteine and the closing phenylalanine or tryptophan. The D gene is left open where the match is weak. Clone size appears in some rows only: once, few, many, or a class for an expanded clone.

v_gene,j_gene,abundance,d_gene,CDR3aa,CDR3nt
TRBV7-9,TRBJ2-1,.,.,CASSLSSGNRNNEQFF,TGTGCCAGCAGCTTGAGTTCGGGGAACCGAAATAATGAGCAGTTCTTC
TRBV2,TRBJ2-1,.,TRBD2,CASKGTSGGNNEQFF,TGTGCCAGCAAGGGGACTAGCGGGGGGAACAATGAGCAGTTCTTC
TRBV7-2,TRBJ2-5,.,.,CASSLEAGQETQYF,TGTGCCAGCAGCTTAGAAGCGGGTCAAGAGACCCAGTACTTC
TRBV18,TRBJ2-2,.,TRBD1,CASSTLRDRSNRPNTGELFF,TGTGCCAGCTCAACGCTCCGGGACAGATCGAATCGCCCGAACACCGGGGAGCTGTTTTTT
TRBV9,TRBJ2-3,few,.,CASSVDGQNTDTQYF,TGTGCCAGCAGCGTAGATGGACAAAACACAGATACGCAGTATTTT
TRBV24-1,TRBJ2-2,once,TRBD1,CATSDPTGSNTGELFF,TGTGCCACCAGTGACCCGACAGGGTCGAACACCGGGGAGCTGTTTTTT
TRBV9,TRBJ1-2,.,TRBD1,CASSTSPGQGGSYTF,TGTGCCAGCAGCACATCCCCGGGACAGGGGGGGAGTTACACCTTC
TRBV5-1,TRBJ2-1,.,.,CASSLESAGQNNEQFF,TGCGCCAGCAGCTTGGAATCGGCGGGGCAGAACAATGAGCAGTTCTTC
TRBV5-1,TRBJ1-1,.,TRBD1,CASSFIPGQGPHTEAFF,TGCGCCAGCAGCTTTATACCGGGACAGGGCCCGCACACTGAAGCTTTCTTT
TRBV5-1,TRBJ1-1,.,TRBD1,CASSFLGGSNTEAFF,TGCGCCAGCAGCTTTTTAGGGGGCAGCAACACTGAAGCTTTCTTT
TRBV30,TRBJ1-6,few,.,CAWRSSYNSPLHF,TGTGCCTGGAGGAGCTCCTATAATTCACCCCTCCACTTT
TRBV6-6,TRBJ2-7,.,.,CASRSTPYEQYF,TGTGCCAGCCGGAGTACCCCCTACGAGCAGTACTTC
TRBV2,TRBJ1-4,.,.,CASSEEGVTNEKLFF,TGTGCCAGCAGTGAAGAGGGGGTGACTAATGAAAAACTGTTTTTT
TRBV23-1,TRBJ1-5,.,.,CASSQSEGQPQHF,TGCGCCAGCAGTCAATCGGAGGGTCAGCCCCAGCATTTT
TRBV5-1,TRBJ2-3,.,TRBD2,CASSLEGRGADTQYF,TGCGCCAGCAGCTTGGAGGGACGGGGGGCAGATACGCAGTATTTT
TRBV28,TRBJ1-1,.,.,CASSRGATTEAFF,TGTGCCAGCAGCCGTGGGGCCACCACTGAAGCTTTCTTT
TRBV7-2,TRBJ2-3,.,.,CASSLRLQAEKGTDTQYF,TGTGCCAGCAGCTTAAGGTTACAAGCGGAGAAGGGCACAGATACGCAGTATTTT
TRBV2,TRBJ1-2,.,TRBD1,CASRAGTGGYGYTF,TGTGCCAGCAGGGCCGGGACAGGGGGCTATGGCTACACCTTC
TRBV5-4,TRBJ1-6,.,.,CASSQDSLTSPLHF,TGTGCCAGCAGCCAGGATAGTCTAACATCACCCCTCCACTTT
TRBV11-2,TRBJ2-2,once,.,CASSFIPGGNGELFF,TGTGCCAGCAGCTTTATACCGGGGGGCAACGGGGAGCTGTTTTTT
TRBV23-1,TRBJ1-5,.,.,CASSQLVKRYNPHF,TGCGCCAGCAGTCAGTTAGTTAAACGGTATAACCCGCATTTT
TRBV11-2,TRBJ2-7,.,.,CASSFARGAGHF,.
TRBV5-4,TRBJ2-1,.,TRBD1,CASSLAVNLQGDEQFF,TGTGCCAGCAGCTTGGCGGTAAATCTACAGGGGGATGAGCAGTTCTTC
TRBV6-4,TRBJ2-1,.,TRBD2,CASSELAGSINEQFF,TGTGCCAGCAGCGAACTAGCGGGAAGCATCAATGAGCAGTTCTTC
TRBV6-1,TRBJ1-5,.,.,CASSEVSFSNQPQHF,TGTGCCAGCAGTGAAGTGAGTTTCAGCAATCAGCCCCAGCATTTT
TRBV25-1,TRBJ1-2,.,.,CASSDWAGNRGYTF,TGTGCCAGCAGTGACTGGGCGGGGAATCGAGGCTACACCTTC
TRBV30,TRBJ2-5,.,TRBD1,CAWSVKTGLETQYF,TGTGCCTGGAGTGTAAAGACAGGGTTGGAGACCCAGTACTTC
TRBV7-3,TRBJ2-3,.,.,CASSLNGAVTDTQYF,TGTGCCAGCAGCTTAAATGGGGCTGTCACAGATACGCAGTATTTT
TRBV6-5,TRBJ1-1,.,.,CASSPSGKVTEAFF,TGTGCCAGCAGTCCTAGTGGCAAGGTTACCGAAGCTTTCTTT
TRBV5-1,TRBJ2-1,.,TRBD1,CASSFSPQGASSYNEQFF,TGCGCCAGCAGCTTTTCCCCGCAGGGGGCGAGCTCCTACAATGAGCAGTTCTTC
TRBV12-3/TRBV12-4,TRBJ1-2,few,TRBD1,CASSLEGAYGYTF,TGTGCCAGCAGTTTAGAGGGGGCCTATGGCTACACCTTC
TRBV6-5,TRBJ2-2,.,.,CASIARQTGELFF,TGTGCCAGCATAGCCAGACAGACCGGGGAGCTGTTTTTT